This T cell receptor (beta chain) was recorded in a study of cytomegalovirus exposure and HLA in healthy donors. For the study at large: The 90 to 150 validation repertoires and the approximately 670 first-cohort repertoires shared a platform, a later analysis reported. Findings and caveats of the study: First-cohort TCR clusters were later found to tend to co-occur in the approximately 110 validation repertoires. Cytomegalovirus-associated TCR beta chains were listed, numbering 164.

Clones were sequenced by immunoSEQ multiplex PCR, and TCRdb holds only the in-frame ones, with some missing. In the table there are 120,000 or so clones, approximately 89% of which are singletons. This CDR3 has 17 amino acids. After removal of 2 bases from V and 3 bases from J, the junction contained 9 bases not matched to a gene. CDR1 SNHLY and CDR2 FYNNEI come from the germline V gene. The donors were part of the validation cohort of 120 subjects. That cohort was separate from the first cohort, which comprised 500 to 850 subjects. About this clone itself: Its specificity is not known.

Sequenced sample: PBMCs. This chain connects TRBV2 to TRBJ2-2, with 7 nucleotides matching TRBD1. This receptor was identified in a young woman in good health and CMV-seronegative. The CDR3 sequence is CASSETRQGIDTGELFF. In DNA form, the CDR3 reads TGTGCCAGCAGTGAAACTAGACAGGGAATAGACACCGGGGAGCTGTTTTTT.